These 14 T cell receptor beta chains were sequenced from one sample in a study of long-term antiretroviral therapy in people with HIV. Version v3.0 of the immunoSEQ assay was performed at survey level. The protocol was immunoSEQ multiplex PCR, while the TCRdb copy is restricted to in-frame clones and leaves out a portion. This sample has about 28,000 clones, with about three quarters found just once. This material consisted of unsorted PBMCs, taken 1.5 years before starting antiretroviral therapy. The receptors here all came from a man aged 18 to 35 with HIV.

The chain uses TRBV1 and TRBJ2-7; whether TRBD2, the table's D call, matches the DNA was not checked. TRBV1 is a known pseudogene. This CDR3 comprises 15 residues. CDR3 sequence reads: CTSSHRLAPREEQYF. The CDR3, as DNA: TGCACCAGCAGCCACAGACTAGCACCGAGGGAAGAGCAGTACTTC.

The chain employs TRBV28 and TRBJ2-3, with 13 bases that match TRBD2. Trimming took 5 bases from V and 4 from J; bases not matched to a gene: 6. The CDR3 loop spans 16 amino acids. Germline V gene sequence: CDR1 MDHEN, CDR2 SYDVKM. The CDR3 bases are TGTGCCAGCAGTCCCTTACTAGCGGGAGGGTCAGATACGCAGTATTTT. It encodes CASSPLLAGGSDTQYF.

V is TRBV4-1 and J is TRBJ1-2, with D maybe TRBD1 (5 bases). The V gene's germline CDR1 is MGHRA and CDR2 YSYEKL. The CDR3 covers 13 residues. V dropped 1 base and J dropped 8 bases, with 11 bases sitting between them. This chain's CDR3 is CASSQGGSGGYTF. CDR3 bases: TGCGCCAGCAGCCAAGGGGGGTCAGGCGGCTACACCTTC.

The V gene is TRBV7-9, the J gene TRBJ1-4; D uncertain. Trimming cost V 5 bases and J 3 bases, with 13 bases left between them. This CDR3 has 15 amino acids. Germline CDR1 SEHNR, CDR2 FQNEAQ (reference sequence). The CDR3 sequence is CASSPAVGPNEKLFF. CDR3 sequence (DNA): TGTGCCAGCAGCCCGGCGGTAGGGCCTAATGAAAAACTGTTTTTT.

The chain carries TRBV11-2 and TRBJ2-7; TRBD2 is a possible D gene (6 bases). The germline V gene encodes CDR1 SGHAT and CDR2 FQNNGV. The CDR3 has 14 amino acids. Trimming took 3 bases from V and 0 from J, leaving 9 bases between them. CDR3 in DNA: TGTGCCAGCAGCTTTGCGGGAAGCTCCTACGAGCAGTACTTC. Translating it yields CASSFAGSSYEQYF.

The genes are TRBV5-1 and TRBJ2-7; D unclear. V lost 4 bases and J lost 3, with 11 bases in between. The CDR3 consists of 13 residues. Germline CDR1 is SGHRS and CDR2 is YFSETQ. CDR3 in DNA: TGCGCCAGCAGCCTAGGTAGTCTCTACGAGCAGTACTTC. Protein: CASSLGSLYEQYF.

This clone was observed a handful of times. The rearrangement uses TRBV28 and TRBJ1-1; 10 bases are a match to TRBD1. The CDR3 is made up of 13 amino acids. Germline CDR1 is MDHEN and CDR2 is SYDVKM. With 6 bases clipped from V and 10 bases from J, the junction kept 8 bases outside the gene matches. Here the CDR3 reads CASRPTGGGGAFF. CDR3 DNA sequence: TGTGCCAGCAGACCGACAGGGGGCGGGGGAGCTTTCTTT.

V gene TRBV27 combines with J gene TRBJ2-1; tentatively, D is TRBD1 (6 bases). V lost 6 bases and J 5 bases, leaving 17 bases between the germline ends. CDR1 is MNHEY and CDR2 is SMNVEV in the germline V gene (reference sequence). The CDR3 contains 15 residues. The CDR3: CASSYRQVRNNEQFF. CDR3 bases: TGTGCCAGCAGCTACCGACAGGTGAGAAACAATGAGCAGTTCTTC.

CDR3 region: CASKRIAGRSEQFF. The CDR3 DNA is TGTGCCAGCAAACGGATAGCGGGGCGTTCTGAGCAGTTCTTC. V gene TRBV2 combines with J gene TRBJ2-1, with 8 nucleotides matching TRBD2. Per germline, CDR1 SNHLY and CDR2 FYNNEI. The CDR3 covers 14 residues. Trimming at V came to 7 bases and at J to 9 bases, leaving 11 bases not matched to a gene.

The J gene is TRBJ2-5, the V gene TRBV18; 12 bases are shared with TRBD2. The germline CDR1 and CDR2 sequences are KGHSH and LQKENI. The V gene end was trimmed by 3 bases and the J gene end by 5 bases; junction bases not matched to a gene: 4. The CDR3 loop spans 15 amino acids. The CDR3, as DNA: TGTGCCAGCTCACCGACTAGCGGGAGTCGTGAGACCCAGTACTTC. Translation gives CASSPTSGSRETQYF.

The chain couples TRBV29-1 to TRBJ2-4; D remains unclear. This CDR3 comprises 13 residues. The germline V gene encodes CDR1 SQVTM and CDR2 ANQGSEA. V was pared by 0 bases and J by 6 bases, with 9 bases between. CDR3 nucleotide sequence: TGCAGCGTTGAAGATCCAGACATAAACATTCAGTACTTC. It is translated as CSVEDPDINIQYF.

The rearrangement links TRBV5-6 to TRBJ1-1; 7 nucleotides line up with TRBD1. V trimming: 4 bases; J trimming: 8 bases; junction bases outside the gene matches: 8. The CDR3 contains 13 residues. CDR1 is SGHDT, CDR2 YYEEEE, per germline. The CDR3 coding sequence is TGTGCCAGCAGCCCGGGACAGATCGCCGAAGCTTTCTTT. Its protein is CASSPGQIAEAFF.

This clone has only one observation. This chain joins TRBV5-1 and TRBJ1-1; 9 nucleotides align to TRBD1. Germline lookup yields CDR1 SGHRS and CDR2 YFSETQ. The CDR3 contains 14 residues. The trim removed 3 bases at V and 5 bases at J, leaving 5 bases unmatched. In nucleotides, the CDR3 is TGCGCCAGCAGCTCACAGGGGGCAGTGACTGAAGCTTTCTTT. This translates into CASSSQGAVTEAFF.

This chain connects TRBV27 to TRBJ2-2; 11 nucleotides align to TRBD1. The CDR3 contains 16 residues. CDR1 and CDR2 from the germline V gene are MNHEY and SMNVEV (reference sequence). V shed 5 bases and J 5 bases; nucleotides not matched to a gene: 7. The chain's CDR3 is CASSPRGTGGTGELFF. The CDR3 DNA follows: TGTGCCAGCAGTCCCCGAGGGACAGGGGGAACCGGGGAGCTGTTTTTT.